Ten or more counts support the clone carrying this T cell receptor beta chain. Its target is not known. These data originate in a study of glioma-infiltrating T cells. Study observations and caveats: Gliomas, especially low-grade, showed above-expected tissue-blood divergence; non-neoplastic patients showed below. Very few CDR3 sequences were shared between tissue and blood.

The iRepertoire nested amplicon-rescue multiplex PCR amplified TCR alpha and beta CDR3s from RNA. For one-step reverse transcription and amplification, about 90-450 ng of tissue mRNA or PBMC total RNA was used. TCRdb redid the calling of the multiplex PCR reads with MiXCR, one entry per CDR3 protein. The profile shows 100,000 to 150,000 distinct CDR3 sequences, more than 20% of them singletons. The V gene lost 5 bases and the J gene lost 6 bases, with 17 bases spanning the gap. Germline V lookup: CDR1 MDHEN, CDR2 SYDVKM. There are 15 residues in the CDR3. The TCR was taken from a human donor with low-grade glioma or glioblastoma, undergoing nonglioma brain surgery, or in good health (not recorded which). The chain joins TRBV28 to TRBJ2-1; TRBD1 or TRBD2 may be the D gene (5 bases each). The sample taken for sequencing was glioma tissue, nonneoplastic brain tissue, or PBMCs (not recorded which). The CDR3 nucleotides read TGTGCCAGCAGTCAAGGGACGGATGGGCCCAATGAGCAGTTCTTC. As protein: CASSQGTDGPNEQFF.